These T cell receptor beta chains were read from a single sample in a study of PD-L1 blockade in urothelial cancer. Sequencing used immunoSEQ multiplex PCR; TCRdb keeps in-frame clones, though not all of them. The table includes 50,000 or so clones, about 82% detected once. The sample in question was PBMCs, obtained around atezolizumab (anti-PD-L1) treatment. The receptors originated from a man aged 55 to 70 with urothelial cancer. CDR3s include the opening cysteine and the closing phenylalanine or tryptophan. D genes are given only for firm matches. Size values are once, few and many counts, or a class for expanded clones, and some rows have none.

J gene,clone size,V gene,D gene,CDR3 DNA,CDR3 protein
TRBJ2-7,-,TRBV30,TRBD1,TGTGCCCAGAAACAGGGGGCCGTGGAGCAGTACTTC,CAQKQGAVEQYF
TRBJ2-4,-,TRBV4-2,TRBD2,TGTGCCAGCAGCCAAGATCTGAGCGGGGTAGCCAAAAACATTCAGTACTTC,CASSQDLSGVAKNIQYF
TRBJ2-2,-,TRBV7-2,-,TGTGCCAGCAGCCACCTGGACAGGAACACCGGGGAGCTGTTTTTT,CASSHLDRNTGELFF
TRBJ1-1,-,TRBV2,-,TGTGCCAGCAGTGCACGGGGGGCGAGGGTGAACACTGAAGCTTTCTTT,CASSARGARVNTEAFF
TRBJ2-5,-,TRBV28,TRBD2,TGTGCCAGCCGGGGGGGTAAAGAGACCCAGTACTTC,CASRGGKETQYF
TRBJ2-2,-,TRBV27,-,TGTGCCAGCAGAGACCGGGACTACACCGGGGAGCTGTTTTTT,CASRDRDYTGELFF
TRBJ2-2,-,TRBV5-4,-,TGTGCCAGCAGCCCGAACGGGAGATCGGCCACCGGGGAGCTGTTTTTT,CASSPNGRSATGELFF
TRBJ1-1,few,TRBV6-1,TRBD1,TGTGCCAGCAGTGAGGTCCCAGGGGGCACTGAAGCTTTCTTT,CASSEVPGGTEAFF
TRBJ1-2,-,TRBV7-2,-,TGTGCCAGCAGCTTATTGCGAGCTGGCTATGGCTACACCTTC,CASSLLRAGYGYTF
TRBJ1-2,-,TRBV29-1,TRBD1,TGCAGCGTTTCAGAAGGGACAGGGTTATCTGGCTACACCTTC,CSVSEGTGLSGYTF